The source of this TCR beta chain is a study of identical twins (dated by TCRdb to 2015 to 2016). Notes on the research overall: To test whether fetal clonotypes persist, the study used deep sequencing on TCR alpha and beta repertoires from monozygotic twins, unrelated adults of various ages, and cord blood. To rule out contamination, the twin experiments were replicated at different times with different library preparation protocols. General conclusions and limits of the study: Compared with coincidental sharing between unrelated individuals, out-of-frame TCR alpha sequences shared between twins had an excess of sequences with low generation probability. In monozygotic twins, recombination models systematically underestimated out-of-frame TCR alpha sharing, but the models matched the sharing seen between unrelated individuals. Fewer insertions were carried by abundant cord blood beta clonotypes; a weaker similar trend was observed in young adult naive repertoires, while no such trend was observed in memory repertoires. Because the same donors could not be followed over many years, the conclusions relied on cross-sectional statistical analysis. Zero-insertion analyses could be partly confounded by invariant T cells such as MAIT and iNKT, although diverse VJ usage argued against such confounding for most clonotypes. Excess twin sharing in beta out-of-frame sequences was weaker because fewer shared sequences lowered the signal-to-noise ratio.

Many counts were recorded for this clonotype. This receptor's antigen is unknown. No qualities accompany the bases; no much larger clone lies one base away. Here V drops 0 bases and J drops 6 bases, and the junction holds 5 bases not matched to any gene. CDR1 and CDR2 were assigned from the germline V gene (reference sequence) as LGHDT and YNNKEL. From cysteine to phenylalanine, the CDR3 is 17 amino acids long. Left in the record is the CDR3 DNA by itself, 51 bases read in frame from the first base. Libraries were prepared through 5' RACE. These reads were obtained on an Illumina HiSeq 2000. Template switching added a universal primer binding site, and the final cDNA carried a unique molecular identifier that allowed TCR cDNA molecules to be counted accurately. Specific primers in the conserved constant-segment region were used to synthesize first-strand cDNA for the TCR alpha and beta chains. To control for contamination, every cDNA library was double barcoded, receiving both a SMART-Mk sample barcode and Illumina barcodes. TruSeq adapter sequences, together with Illumina sample barcodes, were added in two successive PCR steps. Sequencing of the TCR alpha and beta cDNA libraries was done on the Illumina HiSeq platform using custom primers. The study's own analysis went as follows. MiGEC processed the raw reads to extract unique molecular identifiers, while MiXCR was used to determine the CDR3 positions. Recombination models were inferred per individual with the repgenHMM and IGoR tools using an EM algorithm. Shared clonotype analysis was performed with the tcR package in R, normalizing sharing by the product of cloneset sizes. To study raw recombination without the effects of thymic and clonal selection, out-of-frame nonproductive sequences were analyzed. TCRdb cleaned the public reads at Q25 with fastp, built clones with MiXCR and kept in-frame beta chains. One record per CDR3 amino acid sequence lists the most common genes and DNA. Clone size and V and J calls follow TCRdb, not the original study. The sample table shows about 460,000 distinct CDR3 sequences, and 14% are seen once. Of the sample, approximately 0.52% falls within the top ten clones.

Only healthy Caucasian donors were included. The twin cohort consisted of three pairs of female monozygotic twins, all aged about 18 to 29 years. CD4+ and CD8+ T cell populations were isolated with positive isolation kits from Invitrogen. These data are also associated with another study on yellow fever vaccine responses in identical twins. As the second publication notes: According to the authors, the vaccine-induced T cell response in identical twins seemed to be partly convergent and partly specific to each individual. Focusing on identical twins, the study followed the T cell clones that responded to the vaccine, and did so with precision.

The chain is encoded by TRBV3-1 joined to TRBJ2-2, and TRBD2 matches 12 of the central bases. The source material was CD4+ T cells sorted from blood. The TCR was taken from a woman younger than 30 in good health. CDR3 region: CASSQDRLAGVPGELFF. The nucleotide sequence reads as follows: TGTGCCAGCAGCCAAGATAGACTAGCGGGAGTTCCCGGGGAGCTGTTTTTT.